This T cell receptor beta chain was sequenced for a study of cytomegalovirus exposure and HLA in healthy donors. Whole-study findings and limits: Based on reports, TCR beta sequences accurately predicted HLA-A and HLA-B alleles for most subjects.

PCR involved 60 Vbeta and 13 Jbeta primers. Assay used: immunoSEQ multiplex PCR; TCRdb lists only in-frame clones, some missing. The repertoire holds 250,000 to 350,000 clones, with 80% to 90% as singletons. With regard to this clone: The antigen remains unidentified.

This TCR came from a man aged 35 to 55 in good health and CMV-seropositive. The material sequenced was PBMCs.

Here the CDR3 DNA reads TGTGCCAGTAGTTCTCCGGGACAGGGGGTTCGTGCAACTAATGAAAAACTGTTTTTT. Translation: CASSSPGQGVRATNEKLFF. V is TRBV19 and J is TRBJ1-4, with 11 bases lining up with TRBD1. This CDR3 has 19 residues. Per the germline V gene, CDR1 is LNHDA and CDR2 is SQIVND (reference sequence). V shed 5 bases and J 0 bases; nucleotides not matched to a gene: 11.